Sequencing of this T cell receptor beta chain was carried out in a study of blood T cells in healthy people across ages. The study drew donors from healthy Caucasian individuals in Russia aged roughly 6 to 90. A few counts support this clonotype. The antigen is undetermined. Using a J-beta primer mix together with a sample-barcoded 5' primer, a second PCR was run for roughly 6 to 12 cycles. A template-switch adaptor containing 12 random nucleotides labeled each cDNA molecule. Every sample produced at least 2.5 million CDR3-containing paired-end reads. TCRdb independently ran MiXCR on the 5' RACE reads; one entry per CDR3 protein. The table shows 1.5 million to 2 million distinct CDR3 sequences, with under 30% occurring only once. Overall study results and limits: Naive T cell percentage showed a strong correlation with the diversity of TCR beta.

The sequence derives from a woman aged 25 to 39 in good health. Sequencing input: blood.

CDR3 nucleotides: TGTGCCAGCAGCCCCTCGGACTGGCAAACCGGGGAGCTGTTTTTT. Protein: CASSPSDWQTGELFF. This sequence joins TRBV7-3 and TRBJ2-2; a weak D match, TRBD2 (5 bases). V was trimmed by 5 bases and J by 5 bases, leaving 15 bases between them. The CDR3 length is 15 residues. Looked up from germline, CDR1 is SGHTA and CDR2 is FQGTGA. Filled out from reference TRBV7-3 and TRBJ2-2, the complete variable domain reads GAGVSQTPSNKVTEKGKYVELRCDPISGHTALYWYRQSLGQGPEFLIYFQGTGAADDSGLPNDRFFAVRPEGSVSTLKIQRTERGDSAVYLCASSPSDWQTGELFFGEGSRLTVL.